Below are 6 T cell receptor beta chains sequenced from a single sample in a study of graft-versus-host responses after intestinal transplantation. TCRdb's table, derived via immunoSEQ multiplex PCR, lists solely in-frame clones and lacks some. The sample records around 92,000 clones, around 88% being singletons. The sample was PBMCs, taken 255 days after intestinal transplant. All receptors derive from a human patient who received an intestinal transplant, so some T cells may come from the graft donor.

CDR3 DNA: TGTGCCAGCAGCCAAGATATGGAGACCCAGTACTTC. This sequence encodes CASSQDMETQYF. The rearrangement uses TRBV14 and TRBJ2-5; D gene ambiguous. Trimming left V 0 bases short and J 5 bases short, with 4 bases between. Germline-derived CDR1 and CDR2 are SGHDN and FVKESK. CDR3 size: 12 residues. Complete variable domain (other parts from reference TRBV14 and TRBJ2-5): EAGVTQFPSHSVIEKGQTVTLRCDPISGHDNLYWYRRVMGKEIKFLLHFVKESKQDESGMPNNRFLAERTGGTYSTLKVQPAELEDSGVYFCASSQDMETQYFGPGTRLLVL.

CDR3 loop: CASSDPGQYSTDTQYF. The DNA for the CDR3 is TGTGCCAGCAGTGACCCTGGACAGTACAGCACAGATACGCAGTATTTT. The J gene is TRBJ2-3, the V gene TRBV2; a possible D gene is TRBD1 (6 bases). The CDR3 has 16 residues. Germline V gives CDR1 SNHLY, CDR2 FYNNEI. With 3 bases removed from V and 0 bases from J, the gap between germline ends came to 13 bases.

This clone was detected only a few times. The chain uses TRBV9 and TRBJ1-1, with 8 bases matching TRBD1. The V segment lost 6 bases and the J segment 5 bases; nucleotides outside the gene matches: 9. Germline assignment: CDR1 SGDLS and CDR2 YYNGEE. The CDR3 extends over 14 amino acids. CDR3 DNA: TGTGCCAGCACTCATGGACAGGGAGTAACTGAAGCTTTCTTT. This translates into CASTHGQGVTEAFF.

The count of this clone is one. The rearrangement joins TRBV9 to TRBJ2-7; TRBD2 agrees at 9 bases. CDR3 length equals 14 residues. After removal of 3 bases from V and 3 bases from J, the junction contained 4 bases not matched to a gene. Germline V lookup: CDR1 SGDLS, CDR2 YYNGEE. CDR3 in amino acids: CASSAQREVYEQYF. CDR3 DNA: TGTGCCAGCAGCGCCCAGCGGGAGGTCTACGAGCAGTACTTC. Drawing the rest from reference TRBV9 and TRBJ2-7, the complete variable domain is DSGVTQTPKHLITATGQRVTLRCSPRSGDLSVYWYQQSLDQGLQFLIQYYNGEERAKGNILERFSAQQFPDLHSELNLSSLELGDSALYFCASSAQREVYEQYFGPGTRLTVT.

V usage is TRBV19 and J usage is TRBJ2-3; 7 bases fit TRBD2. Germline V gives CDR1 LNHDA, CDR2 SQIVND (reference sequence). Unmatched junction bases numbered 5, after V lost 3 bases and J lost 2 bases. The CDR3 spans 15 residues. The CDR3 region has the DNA TGTGCCAGTAGTATTGGGGGGGTCCCCACAGATACGCAGTATTTT. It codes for CASSIGGVPTDTQYF.

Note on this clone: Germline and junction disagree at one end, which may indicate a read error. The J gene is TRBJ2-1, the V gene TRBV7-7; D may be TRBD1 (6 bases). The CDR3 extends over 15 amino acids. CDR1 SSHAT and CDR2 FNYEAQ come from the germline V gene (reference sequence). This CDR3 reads CASSANVLQGDEQFF. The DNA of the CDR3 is TGTGCTAGCAGCGCAAACGTCCTACAGGGCGATGAGCAGTTCTTC.